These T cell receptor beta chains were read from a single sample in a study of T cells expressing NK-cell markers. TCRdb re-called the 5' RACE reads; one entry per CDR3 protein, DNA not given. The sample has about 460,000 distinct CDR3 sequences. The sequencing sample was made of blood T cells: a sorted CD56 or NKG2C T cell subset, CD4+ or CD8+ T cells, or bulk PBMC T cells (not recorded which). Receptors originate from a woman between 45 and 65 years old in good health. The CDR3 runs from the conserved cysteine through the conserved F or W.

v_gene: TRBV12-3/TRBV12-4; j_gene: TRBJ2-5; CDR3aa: CASSLGDRNQETQYF
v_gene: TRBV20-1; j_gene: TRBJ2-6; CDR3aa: CSARDGRGLSGANVLTF
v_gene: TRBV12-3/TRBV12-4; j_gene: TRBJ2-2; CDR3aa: CASTRPPAGTGELFF
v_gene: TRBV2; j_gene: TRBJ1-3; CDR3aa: CASIRQAGHTIYF
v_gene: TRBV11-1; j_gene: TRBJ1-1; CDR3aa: CASSPVTVNTEAFF
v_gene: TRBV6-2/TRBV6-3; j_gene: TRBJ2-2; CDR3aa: CASSYRQPGIGSENTGELFF
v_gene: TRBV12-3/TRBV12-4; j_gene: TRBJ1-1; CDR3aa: CASSLGGTKSGTEAFF
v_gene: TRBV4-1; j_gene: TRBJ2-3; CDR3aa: CASSVRTSGTSTDTQYF
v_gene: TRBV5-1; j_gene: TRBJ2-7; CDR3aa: CASSSDRGPYEQYF
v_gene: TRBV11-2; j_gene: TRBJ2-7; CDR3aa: CASRSGTYEEQYF
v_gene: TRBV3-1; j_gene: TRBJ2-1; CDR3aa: CASSISGRASGGEQFF
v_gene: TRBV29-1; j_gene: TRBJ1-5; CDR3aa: CSVASTGHNQPQHF
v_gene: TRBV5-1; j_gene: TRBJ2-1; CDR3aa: CASSLETGTSNEQFF
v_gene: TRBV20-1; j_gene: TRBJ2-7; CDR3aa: CSARSRDFSYEQYF
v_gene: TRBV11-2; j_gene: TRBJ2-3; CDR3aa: CASSISKTNTQYF
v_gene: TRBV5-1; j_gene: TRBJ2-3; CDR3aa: CASSFFDRETQYF
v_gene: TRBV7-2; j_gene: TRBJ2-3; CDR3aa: CASSQLAGLRGDTQYF
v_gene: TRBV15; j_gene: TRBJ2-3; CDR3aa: CATGTSGRNPPNTQYF
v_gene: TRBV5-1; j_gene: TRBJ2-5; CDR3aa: CASGLGRETQYF
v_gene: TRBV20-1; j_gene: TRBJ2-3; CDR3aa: CSALLRDTDTQYF
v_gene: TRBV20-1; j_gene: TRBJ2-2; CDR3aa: CSVSSAGTGELFF
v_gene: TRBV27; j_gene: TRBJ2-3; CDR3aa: CASSPHRGTDTQYF
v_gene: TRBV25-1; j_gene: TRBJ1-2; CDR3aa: CASSSKGQGGGYGYTF
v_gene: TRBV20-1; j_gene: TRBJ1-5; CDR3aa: CSARVTGGSGNQPQHF
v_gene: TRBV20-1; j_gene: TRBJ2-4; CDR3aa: CSAREDRVAAKNIQYF
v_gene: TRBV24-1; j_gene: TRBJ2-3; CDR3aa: CATAGGPSTDTQYF
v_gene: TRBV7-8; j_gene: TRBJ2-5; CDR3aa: CASGGGTVQETQYF
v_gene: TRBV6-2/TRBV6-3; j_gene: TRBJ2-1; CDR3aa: CASSYVAGGRGEQFF
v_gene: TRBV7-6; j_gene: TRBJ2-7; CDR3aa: CASSTQVSGSSYEQYF
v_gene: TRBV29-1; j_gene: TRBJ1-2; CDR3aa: CSVGDGKSGYTF
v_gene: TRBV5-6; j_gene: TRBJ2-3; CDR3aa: CASSPGLAGARAQYF
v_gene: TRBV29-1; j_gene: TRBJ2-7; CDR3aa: CSVVQGQGAYEQYF
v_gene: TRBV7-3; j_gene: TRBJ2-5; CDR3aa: CASSLGRDLLETQYF
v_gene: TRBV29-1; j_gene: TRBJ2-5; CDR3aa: CSACTGQETQYF
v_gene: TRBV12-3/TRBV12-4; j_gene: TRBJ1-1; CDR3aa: CASSRPGGVTEAFF
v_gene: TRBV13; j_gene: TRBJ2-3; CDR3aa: CASRLARSDTQYF
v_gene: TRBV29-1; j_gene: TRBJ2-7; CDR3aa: CSVEGGTHYEQYF